This is a list of T cell receptor beta chains from one sample in a study of cytomegalovirus exposure and HLA in healthy donors. The method was immunoSEQ multiplex PCR; TCRdb's version includes in-frame clones alone and lacks a portion of them. The sample contains approximately 190,000 clones, 80% of which appear only once. The sequenced material came from PBMCs. The receptor source for this set is a man aged 35 to 55 in good health and CMV-seropositive. CDR3s leave out the opening cysteine and the closing phenylalanine or tryptophan.

J gene | V gene | CDR3 protein
TRBJ1-1 | TRBV11-2 | ASSLDPIEAF
TRBJ2-7 | TRBV19 | ASSISGYEQY
TRBJ1-4 | TRBV4-1 | ASSHPGGIEKLF
TRBJ2-2 | TRBV5-1 | ASSRQTATSNTGELF
TRBJ1-2 | TRBV2 | ASKLGTEPYGYT
TRBJ2-1 | TRBV5-1 | ASSLELPGDEQF
TRBJ2-7 | TRBV30 | ACRGDSYEQY
TRBJ2-1 | TRBV7-9 | ASSFEGLAGGLGEQF
TRBJ1-6 | TRBV7-9 | ASSSHETGGAGSPLH
TRBJ2-5 | TRBV6-5 | ASRQTSAETQY
TRBJ1-1 | TRBV4-1 | ASRGGGGRTEAF
TRBJ2-7 | TRBV10-1 | ASIPLGDILSYEQY
TRBJ1-3 | TRBV4-3 | ASSQDSQISGNTIY
TRBJ2-7 | TRBV7-3 | ASSHSGGGPLEQY
TRBJ2-1 | TRBV28 | ASSLYNEQF
TRBJ1-1 | TRBV6-1 | AARQGQITEAF
TRBJ2-2 | TRBV5-1 | ASSLAWPGELF
TRBJ1-2 | TRBV19 | ASRAGEGYT